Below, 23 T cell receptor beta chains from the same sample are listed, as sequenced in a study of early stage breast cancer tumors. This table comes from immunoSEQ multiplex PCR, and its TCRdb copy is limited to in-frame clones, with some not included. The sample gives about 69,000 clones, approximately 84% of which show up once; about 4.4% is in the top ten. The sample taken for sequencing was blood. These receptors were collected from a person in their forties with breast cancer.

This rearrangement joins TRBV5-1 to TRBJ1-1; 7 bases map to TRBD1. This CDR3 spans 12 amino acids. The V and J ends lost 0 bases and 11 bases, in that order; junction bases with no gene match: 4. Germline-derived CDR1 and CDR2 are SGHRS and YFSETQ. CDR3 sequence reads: CASSLERGPAFF. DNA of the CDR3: TGCGCCAGCAGCTTGGAGAGGGGGCCGGCTTTCTTT. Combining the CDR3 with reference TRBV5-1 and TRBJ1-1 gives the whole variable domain KAGVTQTPRYLIKTRGQQVTLSCSPISGHRSVSWYQQTPGQGLQFLFEYFSETQRNKGNFPGRFSGRQFSNSRSEMNVSTLELGDSALYLCASSLERGPAFFGQGTRLTVV.

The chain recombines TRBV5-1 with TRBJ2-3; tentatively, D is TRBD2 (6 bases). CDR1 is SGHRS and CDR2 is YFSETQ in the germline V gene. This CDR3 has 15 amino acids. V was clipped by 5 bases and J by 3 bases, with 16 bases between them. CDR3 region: CASRNGQGGTDTQYF. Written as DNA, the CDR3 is TGCGCCAGCAGAAATGGGCAGGGAGGAACAGATACGCAGTATTTT.

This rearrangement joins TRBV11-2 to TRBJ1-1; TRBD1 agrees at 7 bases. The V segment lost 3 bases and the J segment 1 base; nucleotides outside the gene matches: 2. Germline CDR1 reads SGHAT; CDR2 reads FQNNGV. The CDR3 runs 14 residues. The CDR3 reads CASSFRGGNTEAFF. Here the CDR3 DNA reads TGTGCCAGCAGCTTCAGGGGGGGGAACACTGAAGCTTTCTTT.

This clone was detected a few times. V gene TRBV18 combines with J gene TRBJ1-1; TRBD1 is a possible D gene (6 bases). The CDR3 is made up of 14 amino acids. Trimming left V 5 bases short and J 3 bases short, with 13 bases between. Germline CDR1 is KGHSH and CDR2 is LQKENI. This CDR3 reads CASSSDSKDTEAFF. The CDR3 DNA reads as TGTGCCAGCTCATCGGACAGTAAAGACACTGAAGCTTTCTTT.

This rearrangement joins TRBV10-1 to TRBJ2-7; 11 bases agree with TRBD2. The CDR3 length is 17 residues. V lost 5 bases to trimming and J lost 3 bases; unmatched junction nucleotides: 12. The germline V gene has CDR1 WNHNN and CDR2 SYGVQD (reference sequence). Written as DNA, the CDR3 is TGCGCCAGCAGTCGGGCCGGCGGGCTAGCGGGAGGCTACGAGCAGTACTTC. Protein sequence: CASSRAGGLAGGYEQYF.

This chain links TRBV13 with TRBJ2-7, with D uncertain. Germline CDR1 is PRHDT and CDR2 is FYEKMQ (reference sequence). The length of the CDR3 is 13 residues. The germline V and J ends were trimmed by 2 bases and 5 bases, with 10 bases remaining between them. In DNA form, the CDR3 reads TGTGCCAGCAGCTTAAAAAGGGTACACGAGCAGTACTTC. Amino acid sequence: CASSLKRVHEQYF. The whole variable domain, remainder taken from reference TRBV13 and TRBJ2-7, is AAGVIQSPRHLIKEKRETATLKCYPIPRHDTVYWYQQGPGQDPQFLISFYEKMQSDKGSIPDRFSAQQFSDYHSELNMSSLELGDSALYFCASSLKRVHEQYFGPGTRLTVT.

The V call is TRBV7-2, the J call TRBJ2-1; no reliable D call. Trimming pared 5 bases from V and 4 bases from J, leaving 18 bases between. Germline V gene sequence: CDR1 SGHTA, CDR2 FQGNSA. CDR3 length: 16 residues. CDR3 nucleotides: TGTGCCAGCAGCCCCCAGGTGGGCTTTTCGTACAATGAGCAGTTCTTC. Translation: CASSPQVGFSYNEQFF.

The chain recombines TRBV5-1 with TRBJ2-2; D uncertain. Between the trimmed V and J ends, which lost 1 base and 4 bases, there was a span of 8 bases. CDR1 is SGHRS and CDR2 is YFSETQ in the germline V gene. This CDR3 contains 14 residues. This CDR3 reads CASSLPGTTGELFF. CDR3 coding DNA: TGCGCCAGCAGCTTGCCAGGAACCACCGGGGAGCTGTTTTTT.

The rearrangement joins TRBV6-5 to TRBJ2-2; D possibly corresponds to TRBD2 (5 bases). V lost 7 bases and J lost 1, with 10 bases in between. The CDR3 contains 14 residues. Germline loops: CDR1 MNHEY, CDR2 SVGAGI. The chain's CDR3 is CASKNGLNTGELFF. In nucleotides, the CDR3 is TGTGCCAGCAAAAACGGACTGAACACCGGGGAGCTGTTTTTT.

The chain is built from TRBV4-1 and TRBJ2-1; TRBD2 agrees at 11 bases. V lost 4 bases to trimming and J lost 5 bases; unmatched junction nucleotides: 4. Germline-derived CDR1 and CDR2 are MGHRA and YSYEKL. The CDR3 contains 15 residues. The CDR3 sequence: CASSLVSGRDNEQFF. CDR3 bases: TGCGCCAGCAGCCTAGTTAGCGGGAGGGACAATGAGCAGTTCTTC.

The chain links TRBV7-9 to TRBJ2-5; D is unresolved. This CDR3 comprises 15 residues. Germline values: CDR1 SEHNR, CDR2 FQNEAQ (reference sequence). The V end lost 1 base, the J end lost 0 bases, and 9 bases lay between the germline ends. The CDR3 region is CASSLGSAHQETQYF. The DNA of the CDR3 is TGTGCCAGCAGCTTAGGCAGCGCCCACCAAGAGACCCAGTACTTC.

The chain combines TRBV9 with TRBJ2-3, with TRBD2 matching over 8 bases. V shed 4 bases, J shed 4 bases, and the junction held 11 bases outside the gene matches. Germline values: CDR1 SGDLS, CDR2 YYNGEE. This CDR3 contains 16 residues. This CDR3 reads CASSLTGTSNADTQYF. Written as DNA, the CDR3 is TGTGCCAGCAGCCTTACCGGGACTAGTAACGCAGATACGCAGTATTTT.

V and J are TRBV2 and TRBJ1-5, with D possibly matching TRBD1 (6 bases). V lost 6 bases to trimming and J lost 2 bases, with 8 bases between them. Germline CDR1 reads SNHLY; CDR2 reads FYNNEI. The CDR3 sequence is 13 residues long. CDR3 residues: CASRHRGNQPQHF. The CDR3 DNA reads TGTGCCAGCAGACACAGGGGCAATCAGCCCCAGCATTTT.

The CDR3 is CASSLAGDKTQYF. The CDR3 DNA sequence: TGTGCCAGCAGCTTAGCGGGAGATAAGACCCAGTACTTC. The chain joins TRBV7-2 to TRBJ2-5, with D perhaps TRBD2 (5 bases). CDR1 is SGHTA and CDR2 is FQGNSA in the germline V gene. V lost 0 bases and J lost 6, with 8 bases in between. This CDR3 comprises 13 residues. The full variable domain, in which reference TRBV7-2 and TRBJ2-5 provide the parts outside the CDR3, is GAGVSQSPSNKVTEKGKDVELRCDPISGHTALYWYRQSLGQGLEFLIYFQGNSAPDKSGLPSDRFSAERTGGSVSTLTIQRTQQEDSAVYLCASSLAGDKTQYFGPGTRLLVL.

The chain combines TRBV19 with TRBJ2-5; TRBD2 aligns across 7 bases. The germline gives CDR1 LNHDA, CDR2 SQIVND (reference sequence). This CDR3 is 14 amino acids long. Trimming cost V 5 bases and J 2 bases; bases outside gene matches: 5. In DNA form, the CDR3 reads TGTGCCAGTAGTTCACAAGCGGGACAAGAGACCCAGTACTTC. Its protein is CASSSQAGQETQYF.

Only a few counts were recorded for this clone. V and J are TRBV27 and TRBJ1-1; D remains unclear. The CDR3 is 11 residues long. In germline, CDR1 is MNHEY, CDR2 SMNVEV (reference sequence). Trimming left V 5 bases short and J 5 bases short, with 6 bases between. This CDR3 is CASSRWTEAFF. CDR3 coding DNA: TGTGCCAGCAGTCGGTGGACTGAAGCTTTCTTT.

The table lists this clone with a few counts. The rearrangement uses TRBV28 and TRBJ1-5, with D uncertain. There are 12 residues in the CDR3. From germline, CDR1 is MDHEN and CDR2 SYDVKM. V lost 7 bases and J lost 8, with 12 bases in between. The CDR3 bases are TGTGCCAGCAACGGGCGTCTTGAGCCCCAGCATTTT. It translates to CASNGRLEPQHF.

CDR3 sequence (DNA): TGTGCCAGCAGCGTACTACAGGGGGCAAACACCGGGGAGCTGTTTTTT. This encodes CASSVLQGANTGELFF. The chain joins TRBV9 to TRBJ2-2, with TRBD1 identical over 9 bases. This CDR3 region has 16 residues. CDR1 is SGDLS, CDR2 YYNGEE, per germline. J was trimmed by 2 bases and V by 1 base; bases with no gene match: 3.

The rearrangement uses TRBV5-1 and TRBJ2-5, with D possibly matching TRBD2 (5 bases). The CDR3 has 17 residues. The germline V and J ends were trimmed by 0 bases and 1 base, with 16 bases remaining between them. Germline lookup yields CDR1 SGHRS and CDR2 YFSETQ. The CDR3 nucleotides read TGCGCCAGCAGCTTGGTCCCATACGCGGGTGGCCAAGAGACCCAGTACTTC. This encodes CASSLVPYAGGQETQYF.

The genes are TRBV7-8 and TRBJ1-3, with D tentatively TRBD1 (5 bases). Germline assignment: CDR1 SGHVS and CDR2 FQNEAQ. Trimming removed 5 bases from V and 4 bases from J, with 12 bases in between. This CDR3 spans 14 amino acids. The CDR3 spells CASSAAGVGNTIYF. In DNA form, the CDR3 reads TGTGCCAGCAGCGCCGCGGGGGTCGGAAACACCATATATTTT.

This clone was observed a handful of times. This CDR3 is CASSPRRDSRGEQYF. Here the CDR3 DNA reads TGTGCCAGCTCACCACGAAGGGACAGCCGAGGCGAGCAGTACTTC. This chain joins TRBV18 and TRBJ2-7; 7 bases are shared with TRBD1. J lost 6 bases, V lost 1 base, and 9 bases had no gene match. The CDR3 consists of 15 residues. Germline CDR1 is KGHSH and CDR2 is LQKENI.

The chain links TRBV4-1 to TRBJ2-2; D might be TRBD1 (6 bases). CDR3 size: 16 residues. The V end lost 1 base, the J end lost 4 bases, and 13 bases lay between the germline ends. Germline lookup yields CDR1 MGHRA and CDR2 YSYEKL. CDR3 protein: CASSQVTTGPTGELFF. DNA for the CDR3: TGCGCCAGCAGCCAAGTCACCACAGGGCCCACCGGGGAGCTGTTTTTT.

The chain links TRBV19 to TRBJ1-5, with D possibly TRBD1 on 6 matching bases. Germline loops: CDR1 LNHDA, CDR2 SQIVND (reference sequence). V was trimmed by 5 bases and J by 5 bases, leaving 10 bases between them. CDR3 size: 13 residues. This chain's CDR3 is CASSVTGYQPQHF. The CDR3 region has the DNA TGTGCCAGTAGTGTGACAGGATATCAGCCCCAGCATTTT.